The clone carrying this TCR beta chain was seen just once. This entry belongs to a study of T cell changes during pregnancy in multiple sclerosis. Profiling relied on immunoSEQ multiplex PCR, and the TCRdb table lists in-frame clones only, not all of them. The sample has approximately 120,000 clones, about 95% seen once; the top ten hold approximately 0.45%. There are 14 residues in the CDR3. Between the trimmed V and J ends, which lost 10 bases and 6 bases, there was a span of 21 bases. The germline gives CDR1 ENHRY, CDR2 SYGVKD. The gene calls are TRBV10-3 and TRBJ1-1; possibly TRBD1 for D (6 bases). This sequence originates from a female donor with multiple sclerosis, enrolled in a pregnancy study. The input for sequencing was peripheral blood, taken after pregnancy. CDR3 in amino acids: CATGEAGAVAEAFF. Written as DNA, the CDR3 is TGTGCCACCGGAGAGGCGGGGGCGGTGGCTGAAGCTTTCTTT.